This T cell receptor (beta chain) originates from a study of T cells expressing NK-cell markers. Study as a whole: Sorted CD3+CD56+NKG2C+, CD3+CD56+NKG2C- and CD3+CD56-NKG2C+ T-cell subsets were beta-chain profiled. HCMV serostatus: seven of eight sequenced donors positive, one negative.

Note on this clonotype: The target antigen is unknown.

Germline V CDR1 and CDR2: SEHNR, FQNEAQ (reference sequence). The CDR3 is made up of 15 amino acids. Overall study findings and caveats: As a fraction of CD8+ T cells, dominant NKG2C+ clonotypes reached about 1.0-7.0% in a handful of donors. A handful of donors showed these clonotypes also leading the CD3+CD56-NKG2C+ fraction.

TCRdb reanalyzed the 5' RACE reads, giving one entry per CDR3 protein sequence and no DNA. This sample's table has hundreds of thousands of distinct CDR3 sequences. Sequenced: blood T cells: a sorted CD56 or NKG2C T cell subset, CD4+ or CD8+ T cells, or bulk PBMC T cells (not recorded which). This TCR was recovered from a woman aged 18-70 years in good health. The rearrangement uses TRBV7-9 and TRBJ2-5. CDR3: CASSFLARKGETQYF. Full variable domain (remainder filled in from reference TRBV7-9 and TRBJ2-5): DTGVSQNPRHKITKRGQNVTFRCDPISEHNRLYWYRQTLGQGPEFLTYFQNEAQLEKSRLLSDRFSAERPKGSFSTLEIQRTEQGDSAMYLCASSFLARKGETQYFGPGTRLLVL.